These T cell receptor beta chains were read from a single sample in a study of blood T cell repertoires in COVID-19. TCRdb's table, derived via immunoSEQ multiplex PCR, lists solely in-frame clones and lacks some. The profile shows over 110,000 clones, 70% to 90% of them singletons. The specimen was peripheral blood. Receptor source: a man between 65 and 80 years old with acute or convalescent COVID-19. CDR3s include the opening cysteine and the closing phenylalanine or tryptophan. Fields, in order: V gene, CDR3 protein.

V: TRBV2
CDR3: CASNSDRGRNQPQHF

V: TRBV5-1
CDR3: CASSLAGGSNYGYTF

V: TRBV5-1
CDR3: CASSSLSGQYGYTF

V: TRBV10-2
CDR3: CASSEWVAGGQETAQYF

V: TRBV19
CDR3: CASNVKHGQPQHF

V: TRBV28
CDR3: CASTVDRSYGYTF

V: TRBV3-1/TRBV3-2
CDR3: CASSQRGRGETQYF

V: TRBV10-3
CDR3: CAIKASGTNEQFF

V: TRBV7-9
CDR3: CASSPPGLATKTQYF

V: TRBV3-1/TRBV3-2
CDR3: CASSQNEPYSYNEQFF

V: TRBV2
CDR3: CASSEREAGIGYGYTF

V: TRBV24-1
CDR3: CATGRTGLHEKLFF

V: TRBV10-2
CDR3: CASSPTGRGEQYF

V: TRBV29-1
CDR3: CSVEYPGGTQYF

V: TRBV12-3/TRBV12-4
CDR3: CASSFGEMETQYF

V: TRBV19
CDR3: CAIDSGNTIYF

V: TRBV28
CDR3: CASGEGLAGGSGIYNEQFF